A selection of T cell receptor beta chains follows, all from one sample in a study of blood T cells in healthy people across ages. Via MiXCR, TCRdb re-called the 5' RACE reads, giving one row per CDR3 protein. The sample lists about 1.1 million distinct CDR3 sequences, 35% to 45% seen once, with around 14% in the top ten. The sequenced material came from blood. Receptor source: a man aged 18-30 years in good health. Each CDR3 is given with its conserved first and last residue. A D gene is named only where the DNA matches it firmly. Expanded clones are given a class, and other clones once, few, many or no size at all.

abundance,v_gene,j_gene,d_gene,CDR3aa,CDR3nt
many,TRBV29-1,TRBJ1-2,TRBD1,CTSQETGDGYTF,TGCACCTCACAAGAGACAGGGGATGGCTACACCTTC
few,TRBV6-1,TRBJ2-3,NA,CASSPAAAESRRQDTQYF,TGTGCCAGCAGTCCAGCGGCGGCAGAAAGCAGGCGGCAAGATACGCAGTATTTT
NA,TRBV9,TRBJ1-1,NA,CASSVDPVRSEAFF,TGTGCCAGCAGCGTTGACCCCGTTCGGAGTGAAGCTTTCTTT
few,TRBV28,TRBJ1-2,NA,CASRVAQGIYGYTF,TGTGCCAGCAGGGTGGCCCAGGGGATCTATGGCTACACCTTC
NA,TRBV4-1,TRBJ1-1,NA,CASSQGDITEAFF,TGCGCCAGCAGCCAGGGGGATATCACTGAAGCTTTCTTT
few,TRBV30,TRBJ1-2,TRBD1,CAWSFLGQLNYGYTF,TGTGCCTGGAGTTTTTTGGGACAGCTCAACTATGGCTACACCTTC
NA,TRBV7-2,TRBJ1-4,NA,CASSLNQARVNEKLFF,TGTGCCAGCAGCTTAAATCAGGCCAGGGTCAACGAAAAACTGTTTTTT
NA,TRBV12-5,TRBJ2-3,TRBD1,CASGRGTGGRGTDTQYF,TGTGCTAGTGGGCGGGGAACAGGGGGCAGGGGGACAGATACGCAGTATTTT
NA,TRBV15,TRBJ2-2,NA,CATHRSDGNTGELFF,TGTGCCACCCATCGAAGCGACGGGAACACCGGGGAGCTGTTTTTT
many,TRBV6-6,TRBJ2-3,NA,CASTYGLEGDTQYF,TGTGCCAGCACCTACGGCCTAGAAGGAGATACGCAGTATTTT
NA,TRBV29-1,TRBJ1-2,NA,CSVGSGYGYTF,TGCAGCGTTGGCTCGGGCTATGGCTACACCTTC
NA,TRBV5-1,TRBJ2-2,NA,CASSLGQSGELFF,TGCGCCAGCAGCTTGGGACAGTCCGGGGAGCTGTTTTTT
NA,TRBV27,TRBJ2-3,TRBD2,CASSSYGGAHNTQYF,TGTGCCAGCAGTTCCTACGGGGGGGCCCACAATACGCAGTATTTT
once,TRBV7-9,TRBJ1-1,TRBD1,CASSLVRGLGTEAFF,TGTGCCAGCAGCTTAGTGAGGGGGCTGGGGACTGAAGCTTTCTTT
few,TRBV4-1,TRBJ2-5,NA,CASSHKTEIQETQYF,TGCGCCAGCAGCCACAAGACAGAGATCCAAGAGACCCAGTACTTC
many,TRBV18,TRBJ2-1,TRBD2,CASSPPTSGGGNEQFF,TGTGCCAGCTCACCCCCGACTAGCGGGGGCGGAAATGAGCAGTTCTTC
NA,TRBV6-1,TRBJ1-2,TRBD1,CASSATPGQGDSNYGYTF,TGTGCCAGCAGTGCCACCCCGGGACAGGGAGATTCTAACTATGGCTACACCTTC
few,TRBV12-3/TRBV12-4,TRBJ1-2,NA,CASSGPDSRVNYGYTF,TGTGCCAGCAGTGGGCCCGATAGTCGAGTTAACTATGGCTACACCTTC
NA,TRBV5-1,TRBJ2-3,NA,CASSLGMARSTDTQYF,TGCGCCAGCAGCTTGGGTATGGCACGGAGCACAGATACGCAGTATTTT
few,TRBV10-3,TRBJ2-5,NA,CATTPGTVAQYF,TGTGCCACCACCCCCGGGACTGTGGCCCAGTACTTC
NA,TRBV6-2/TRBV6-3,TRBJ2-3,TRBD2,CASSQLAGGRTDTQYF,TGTGCCAGCAGTCAACTAGCGGGGGGTCGCACAGATACGCAGTATTTT
NA,TRBV12-3/TRBV12-4,TRBJ1-2,NA,CASSPDGAPLNYGYTF,TGTGCCAGCAGTCCGGACGGGGCCCCCTTAAACTATGGCTACACCTTC
NA,TRBV4-1,TRBJ2-5,TRBD2,CASSQSPGLATNEQYF,TGCGCCAGCAGCCAATCACCGGGACTAGCCACCAATGAGCAGTACTTC
few,TRBV12-3/TRBV12-4,TRBJ1-3,NA,CASSPSGSGNTIYF,TGTGCCAGCAGTCCTTCAGGCTCTGGAAACACCATATATTTT
NA,TRBV28,TRBJ2-3,TRBD2,CASTQDSSGGTDTQYF,TGTGCCAGCACCCAAGACTCTAGCGGGGGCACAGATACGCAGTATTTT
NA,TRBV7-6,TRBJ1-4,TRBD1,CASSLSLQGAGANEKLFF,TGTGCCAGCAGCTTAAGCCTACAGGGGGCTGGAGCTAATGAAAAACTGTTTTTT
NA,TRBV20-1,TRBJ2-7,TRBD2,CSARTTSGGHYEQYF,TGCAGTGCTAGGACAACTAGCGGGGGGCACTACGAGCAGTACTTC
NA,TRBV7-2,TRBJ2-7,NA,CASSYPPHGEQYF,TGTGCCAGCAGCTATCCGCCACATGGAGAGCAGTACTTC
few,TRBV20-1,TRBJ2-7,NA,CSAPISEVRGTNEQYF,TGCAGTGCTCCGATTTCCGAGGTCCGAGGGACCAATGAGCAGTACTTC
once,TRBV7-2,TRBJ1-1,NA,CASSSGRERVFEAFF,TGTGCCAGCAGCTCCGGCCGGGAGCGGGTATTTGAAGCTTTCTTT
NA,TRBV7-2,TRBJ1-2,NA,CASSLRGEKGYTF,TGTGCCAGCAGCTTAAGAGGGGAGAAGGGCTACACCTTC
few,TRBV7-8,TRBJ2-1,NA,CASSLVGAGSSYNEQFF,TGTGCCAGCAGCTTAGTTGGGGCAGGGAGCTCCTACAATGAGCAGTTCTTC
NA,TRBV20-1,TRBJ2-7,TRBD1,CSAQPRFRTGTYEQYF,TGCAGTGCTCAACCACGCTTCAGGACAGGGACCTACGAGCAGTACTTC
NA,TRBV2,TRBJ2-1,TRBD1,CAVSGTVYNEQFF,TGTGCCGTATCCGGGACAGTCTACAATGAGCAGTTCTTC
few,TRBV3-1,TRBJ2-1,NA,CASSQEGKGLREQFF,TGTGCCAGCAGCCAAGAAGGTAAAGGTCTAAGGGAGCAGTTCTTC
NA,TRBV20-1,TRBJ2-1,TRBD1,CSAPTGTGDNEQFF,TGCAGTGCACCCACCGGGACAGGGGACAATGAGCAGTTCTTC
NA,TRBV4-3,TRBJ2-2,NA,CASGQGGDVGTGELFF,TGCGCCAGCGGCCAAGGAGGGGATGTGGGAACCGGGGAGCTGTTTTTT
few,TRBV27,TRBJ2-7,TRBD1,CASSPRTGSLYEQYF,TGTGCCAGCAGTCCCAGGACAGGGAGTCTCTACGAGCAGTACTTC
NA,TRBV20-1,TRBJ1-1,NA,CSAKETGPGAFF,TGCAGTGCTAAAGAAACAGGCCCCGGAGCTTTCTTT
NA,TRBV2,TRBJ1-2,NA,CASSEPMDGEGYTF,TGTGCCAGCAGCGAACCTATGGATGGGGAGGGCTACACCTTC